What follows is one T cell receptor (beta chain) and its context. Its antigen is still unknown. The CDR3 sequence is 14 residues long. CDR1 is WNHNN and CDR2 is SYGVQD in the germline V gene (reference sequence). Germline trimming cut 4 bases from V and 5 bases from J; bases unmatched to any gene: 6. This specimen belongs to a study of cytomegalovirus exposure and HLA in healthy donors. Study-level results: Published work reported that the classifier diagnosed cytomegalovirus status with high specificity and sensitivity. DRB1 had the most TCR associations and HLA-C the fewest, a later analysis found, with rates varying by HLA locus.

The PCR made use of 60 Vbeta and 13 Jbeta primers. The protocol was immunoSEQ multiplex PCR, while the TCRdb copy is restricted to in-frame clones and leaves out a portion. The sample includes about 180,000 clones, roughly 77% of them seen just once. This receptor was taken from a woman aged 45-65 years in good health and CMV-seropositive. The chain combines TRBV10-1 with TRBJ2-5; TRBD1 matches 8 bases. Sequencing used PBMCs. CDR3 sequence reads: CASSVGDRRETQYF. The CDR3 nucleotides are TGCGCCAGCAGTGTGGGGGACAGGAGGGAGACCCAGTACTTC.